This T cell receptor beta chain emerged from a study of brain T cells in children with intractable seizures. Broader study findings: Clones missing pre-surgery may reflect undersampling of that blood sample. Patients' HCMV serostatus was unknown; virus specificity rests on CDR3 similarity alone.

The CDR3 loop spans 14 amino acids. Germline V gene sequence: CDR1 SGHRS, CDR2 YFSETQ. The V end was cut by 3 bases, the J end by 0 bases, with 9 bases between. The sequenced cases were selected for having the highest brain T cell transcript signatures. At least one anti-epileptic drug was given before surgery. With regard to this clone: Its antigen is still unknown.

The assay was immunoSEQ multiplex PCR, and TCRdb's table has in-frame clones only and misses some. The sample records tens of thousands of clones, approximately 94% being singletons. The rearrangement links TRBV5-1 to TRBJ2-5; unclear D gene. The TCR was taken from a boy under two years old with tuberous sclerosis and intractable seizures. Sequences were derived from peripheral blood, sampled at surgery. CDR3 in amino acids: CASSSQGYQETQYF. In DNA, the CDR3 is TGCGCCAGCAGCTCCCAAGGATACCAAGAGACCCAGTACTTC.